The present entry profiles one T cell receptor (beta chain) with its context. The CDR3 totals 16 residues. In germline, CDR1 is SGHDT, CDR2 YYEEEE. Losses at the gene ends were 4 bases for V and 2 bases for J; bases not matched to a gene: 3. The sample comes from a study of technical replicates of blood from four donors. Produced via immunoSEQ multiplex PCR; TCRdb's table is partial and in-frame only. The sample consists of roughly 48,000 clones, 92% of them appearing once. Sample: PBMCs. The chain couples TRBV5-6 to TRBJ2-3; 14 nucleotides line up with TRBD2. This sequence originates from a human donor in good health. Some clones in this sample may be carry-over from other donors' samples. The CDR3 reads CASSPGLAGDTDTQYF. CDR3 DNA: TGTGCCAGCAGCCCGGGACTAGCGGGAGACACAGATACGCAGTATTTT.